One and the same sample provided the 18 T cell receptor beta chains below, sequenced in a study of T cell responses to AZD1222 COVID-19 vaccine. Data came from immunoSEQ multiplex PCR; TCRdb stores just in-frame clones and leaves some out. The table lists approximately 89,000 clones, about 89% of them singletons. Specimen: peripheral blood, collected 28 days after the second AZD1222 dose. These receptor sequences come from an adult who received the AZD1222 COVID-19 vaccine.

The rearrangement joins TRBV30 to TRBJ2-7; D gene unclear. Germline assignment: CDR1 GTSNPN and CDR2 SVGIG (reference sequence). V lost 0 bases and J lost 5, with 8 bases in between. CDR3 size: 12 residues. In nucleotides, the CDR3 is TGTGCCTGGAGTGTACAATTTAACGAGCAGTACTTC. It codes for CAWSVQFNEQYF.

This CDR3 reads CASSLRGRGTGELFF. The CDR3 DNA reads as TGTGCCAGCAGCTTAAGGGGGAGAGGGACCGGGGAGCTGTTTTTT. The V call is TRBV7-2, the J call TRBJ2-2; tentative D call: TRBD1 (6 bases). The V end lost 2 bases, the J end lost 5 bases, and 12 bases lay between the germline ends. The germline CDR1 and CDR2 sequences are SGHTA and FQGNSA. This CDR3 region has 15 residues.

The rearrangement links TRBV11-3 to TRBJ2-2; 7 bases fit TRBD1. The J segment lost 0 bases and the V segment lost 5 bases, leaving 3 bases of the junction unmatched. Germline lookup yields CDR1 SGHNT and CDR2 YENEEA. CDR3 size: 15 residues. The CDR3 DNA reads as TGTGCCAGCAGCACGGGACAGACGAACACCGGGGAGCTGTTTTTT. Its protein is CASSTGQTNTGELFF.

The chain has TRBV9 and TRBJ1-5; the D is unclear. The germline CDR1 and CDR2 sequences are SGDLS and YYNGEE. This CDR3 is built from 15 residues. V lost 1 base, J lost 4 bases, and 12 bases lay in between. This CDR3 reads CASSVNGQSNQPQHF. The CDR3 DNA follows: TGTGCCAGCAGCGTAAATGGGCAGAGTAATCAGCCCCAGCATTTT. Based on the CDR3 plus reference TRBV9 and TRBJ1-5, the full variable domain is DSGVTQTPKHLITATGQRVTLRCSPRSGDLSVYWYQQSLDQGLQFLIQYYNGEERAKGNILERFSAQQFPDLHSELNLSSLELGDSALYFCASSVNGQSNQPQHFGDGTRLSIL.

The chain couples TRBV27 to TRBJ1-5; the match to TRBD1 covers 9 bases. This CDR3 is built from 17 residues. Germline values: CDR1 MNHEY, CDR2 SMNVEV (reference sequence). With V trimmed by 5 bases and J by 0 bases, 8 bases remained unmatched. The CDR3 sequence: CASSPTGGLYSNQPQHF. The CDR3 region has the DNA TGTGCCAGCAGTCCGACAGGGGGTCTATATAGCAATCAGCCCCAGCATTTT.

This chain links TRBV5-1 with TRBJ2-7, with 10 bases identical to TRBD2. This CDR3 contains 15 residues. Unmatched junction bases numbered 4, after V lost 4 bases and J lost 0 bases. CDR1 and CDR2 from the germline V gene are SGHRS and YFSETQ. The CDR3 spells CASSPTSGISYEQYF. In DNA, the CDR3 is TGCGCCAGCAGCCCCACTAGCGGGATCTCCTACGAGCAGTACTTC.

The CDR3 DNA is TGTGCCAGCAGAACCGGACTAGCGGGAGCCTTGTTCTTC. Amino acid sequence: CASRTGLAGALFF. J is TRBJ2-1 and V is TRBV6-5; 13 bases are shared with TRBD2. From germline, CDR1 is MNHEY and CDR2 SVGAGI. The CDR3 runs to 13 residues. Unmatched junction bases numbered 8, after V lost 6 bases and J lost 15 bases.

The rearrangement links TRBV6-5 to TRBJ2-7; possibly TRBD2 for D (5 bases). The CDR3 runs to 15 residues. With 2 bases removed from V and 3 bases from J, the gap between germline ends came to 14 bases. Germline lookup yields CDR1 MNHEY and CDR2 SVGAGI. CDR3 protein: CASSYNLLGNYEQYF. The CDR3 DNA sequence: TGTGCCAGCAGTTACAACTTACTAGGGAACTACGAGCAGTACTTC.

The CDR3 sequence: CASSLESSGNDGELFF. The CDR3 DNA sequence: TGCGCCAGCAGCTTGGAGTCTAGCGGGAATGACGGGGAGCTGTTTTTT. The chain is built from TRBV5-1 and TRBJ2-2; 9 bases map to TRBD2. This CDR3 is built from 16 residues. Germline CDR1 and CDR2: SGHRS and YFSETQ. J gave up 7 bases and V 0 bases, and 7 bases lay outside the gene matches.

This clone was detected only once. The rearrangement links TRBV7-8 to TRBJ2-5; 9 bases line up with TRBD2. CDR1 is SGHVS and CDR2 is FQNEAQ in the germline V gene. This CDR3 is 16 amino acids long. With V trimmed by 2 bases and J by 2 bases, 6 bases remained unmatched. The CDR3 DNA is TGTGCCAGCAGCTTATTAGCTAGCGGGAATCAAGAGACCCAGTACTTC. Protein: CASSLLASGNQETQYF.

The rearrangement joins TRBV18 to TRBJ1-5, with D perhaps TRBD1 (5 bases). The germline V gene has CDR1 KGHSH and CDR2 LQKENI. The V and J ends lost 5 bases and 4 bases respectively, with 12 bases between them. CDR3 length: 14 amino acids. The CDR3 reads CASSIDSQNQPQHF. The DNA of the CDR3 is TGTGCCAGCTCAATTGACAGCCAGAATCAGCCCCAGCATTTT.

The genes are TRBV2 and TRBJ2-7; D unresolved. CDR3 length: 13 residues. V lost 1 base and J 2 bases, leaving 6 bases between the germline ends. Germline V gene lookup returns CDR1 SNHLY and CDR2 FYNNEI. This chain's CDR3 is CASSEVGPYEQYF. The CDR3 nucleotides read TGTGCCAGCAGTGAAGTTGGACCCTACGAGCAGTACTTC.

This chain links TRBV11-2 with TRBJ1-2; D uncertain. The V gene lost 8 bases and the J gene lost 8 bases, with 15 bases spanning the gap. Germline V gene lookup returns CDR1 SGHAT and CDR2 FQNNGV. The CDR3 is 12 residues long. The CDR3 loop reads CASGSIAYGYTF. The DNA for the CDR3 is TGTGCCAGCGGATCTATAGCTTACGGCTACACCTTC.

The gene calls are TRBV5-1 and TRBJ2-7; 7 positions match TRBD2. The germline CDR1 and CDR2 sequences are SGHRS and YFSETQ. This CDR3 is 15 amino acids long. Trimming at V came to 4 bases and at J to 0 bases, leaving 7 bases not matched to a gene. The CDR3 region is CASSALTSSSYEQYF. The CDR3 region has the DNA TGCGCCAGCAGCGCCTTGACTAGCAGCTCCTACGAGCAGTACTTC.

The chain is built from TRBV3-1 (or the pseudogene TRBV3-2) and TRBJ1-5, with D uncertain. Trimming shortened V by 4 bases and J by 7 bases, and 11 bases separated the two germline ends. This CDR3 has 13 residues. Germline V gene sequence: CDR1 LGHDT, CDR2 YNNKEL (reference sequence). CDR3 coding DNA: TGTGCCAGCAGCCCCTTTTTGAACCAGCCCCAGCATTTT. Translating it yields CASSPFLNQPQHF.

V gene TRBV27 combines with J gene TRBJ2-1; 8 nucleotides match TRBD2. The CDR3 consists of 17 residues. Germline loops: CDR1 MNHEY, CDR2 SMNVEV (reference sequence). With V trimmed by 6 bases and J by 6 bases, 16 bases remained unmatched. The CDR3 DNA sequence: TGTGCCAGCAGCCGCTGGGGGAGCGGGAGTTTTCGCAATGAGCAGTTCTTC. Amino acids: CASSRWGSGSFRNEQFF.

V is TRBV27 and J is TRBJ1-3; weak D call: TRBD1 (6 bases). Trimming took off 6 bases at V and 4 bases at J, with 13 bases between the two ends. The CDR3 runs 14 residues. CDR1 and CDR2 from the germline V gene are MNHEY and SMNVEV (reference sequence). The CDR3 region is CASSDRFPGNTIYF. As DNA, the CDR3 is TGTGCCAGCAGCGACAGGTTTCCCGGAAACACCATATATTTT.

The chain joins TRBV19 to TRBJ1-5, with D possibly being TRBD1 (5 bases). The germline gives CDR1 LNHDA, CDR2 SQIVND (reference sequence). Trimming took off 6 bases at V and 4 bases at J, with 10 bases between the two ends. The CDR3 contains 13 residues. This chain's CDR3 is CASRGQWNQPQHF. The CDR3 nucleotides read TGTGCCAGTAGGGGGCAGTGGAATCAGCCCCAGCATTTT. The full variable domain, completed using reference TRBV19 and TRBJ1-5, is DGGITQSPKYLFRKEGQNVTLSCEQNLNHDAMYWYRQDPGQGLRLIYYSQIVNDFQKGDIAEGYSVSREKKESFPLTVTSAQKNPTAFYLCASRGQWNQPQHFGDGTRLSIL.